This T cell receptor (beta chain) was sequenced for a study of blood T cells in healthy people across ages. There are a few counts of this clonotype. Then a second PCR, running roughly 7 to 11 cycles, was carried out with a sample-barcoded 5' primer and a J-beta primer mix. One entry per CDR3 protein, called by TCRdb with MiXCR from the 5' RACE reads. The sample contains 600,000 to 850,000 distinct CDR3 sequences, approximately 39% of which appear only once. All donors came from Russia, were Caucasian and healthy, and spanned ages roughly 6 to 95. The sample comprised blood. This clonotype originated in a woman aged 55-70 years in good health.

For the CDR3, the DNA is TGCAGTGCTAGAGTAGGGGGTAGAGACGAGCAGTACTTC. This sequence encodes CSARVGGRDEQYF. This chain joins TRBV20-1 and TRBJ2-7; perhaps TRBD1 as D (6 bases). CDR3 length equals 13 residues. Trimming cost V 1 base and J 5 bases, with 12 bases left between them. Germline lookup yields CDR1 DFQATT and CDR2 SNEGSKA (reference sequence).